This note documents a single T cell receptor (beta chain) sequence. This specimen belongs to a study of control samples from healthy donors and cancer patients. V shed 2 bases, J shed 5 bases, and the junction held 0 bases outside the gene matches. The length of the CDR3 is 12 residues. The germline CDR1 and CDR2 sequences are KGHSH and LQKENI. Clones were read by immunoSEQ multiplex PCR, and TCRdb kept only the in-frame ones, dropping some. The repertoire holds roughly 100,000 clones, with 92% as singletons. What was sequenced was blood. V is TRBV18 and J is TRBJ2-7; 7 positions agree with TRBD2. This sequence was found in a woman aged 18-35 years in good health. The CDR3 region is CASSPGRDEQYF. The CDR3 DNA follows: TGTGCCAGCTCACCAGGGAGGGACGAGCAGTACTTC.